These 11 T cell receptor beta chains originate from one sample sequenced in a study of cytotoxic CD8 clonotypes in ibrutinib-treated CLL. Generated by immunoSEQ multiplex PCR, the TCRdb table keeps only in-frame clones and is missing some. Found here are some 290,000 clones, about 77% of them singletons; the top ten hold more than 6%. The source material was PBMCs, sampled before ibrutinib treatment. These receptors were obtained from a human donor with chronic lymphocytic leukemia.

This chain's CDR3 is CASSYSGQGEYGYTF. The DNA for the CDR3 is TGTGCCAGCAGTTACTCCGGACAGGGGGAGTATGGCTACACCTTC. The V gene is TRBV6-5, the J gene TRBJ1-2; 10 bases are a match to TRBD1. The CDR3 covers 15 residues. Trimming at V came to 0 bases and at J to 5 bases, leaving 3 bases not matched to a gene. The germline gives CDR1 MNHEY, CDR2 SVGAGI.

The chain employs TRBV19 and TRBJ1-1; 8 bases line up with TRBD1. The CDR3 is 13 residues long. Germline CDR1 and CDR2: LNHDA and SQIVND (reference sequence). J lost 4 bases, V lost 3 bases, and 1 base had no gene match. For the CDR3, the DNA is TGTGCCAGTAGTATGACAGGGGTCACTGAAGCTTTCTTT. It is translated as CASSMTGVTEAFF.

The chain uses TRBV7-9 and TRBJ2-1; 14 bases line up with TRBD2. The CDR3 sequence is 15 residues long. Losses at the gene ends were 5 bases for V and 7 bases for J; bases not matched to a gene: 4. Per the germline V gene, CDR1 is SEHNR and CDR2 is FQNEAQ (reference sequence). The DNA of the CDR3 is TGTGCCAGCAGCCAGACTAGCGGGAGGGCTAATGAGCAGTTCTTC. Amino acid sequence: CASSQTSGRANEQFF.

CDR3 amino acids: CASSQPGLAVLYNEQFF. CDR3 DNA: TGTGCCAGCAGTCAACCGGGACTAGCGGTACTCTACAATGAGCAGTTCTTC. The chain recombines TRBV2 with TRBJ2-1; 11 bases match TRBD2. CDR3 length: 17 residues. Germline lookup yields CDR1 SNHLY and CDR2 FYNNEI. J lost 3 bases, V lost 5 bases, and 9 bases had no gene match.

This clone was counted between two and nine times. V and J are TRBV7-3 and TRBJ2-2, with 10 bases that match TRBD2. The CDR3 has 20 residues. From germline, CDR1 is SGHTA and CDR2 FQGTGA. V dropped 2 bases and J dropped 7; count of bases not matched to a gene: 19. For the CDR3, the DNA is TGTGCCAGCAGCTTAGGCTTGGAGGGGCTAGCGGGAGTGAGGATCGGGGAGCTGTTTTTT. It encodes CASSLGLEGLAGVRIGELFF.

The V gene is TRBV7-9, the J gene TRBJ2-5; TRBD1 matches 8 bases. Germline values: CDR1 SEHNR, CDR2 FQNEAQ (reference sequence). This CDR3 region has 17 residues. Trimming at V came to 5 bases and at J to 0 bases, leaving 11 bases not matched to a gene. The CDR3 nucleotides are TGTGCCAGCAGCCCAGGACAGGGCCCCTCGTACCAAGAGACCCAGTACTTC. Its protein is CASSPGQGPSYQETQYF.

This clone showed up just once. Other DNA sequences in this sample translate to the same CDR3. The rearrangement links TRBV27 to TRBJ1-3, with D unresolved. The CDR3 length is 15 residues. Germline V CDR1 and CDR2: MNHEY, SMNVEV (reference sequence). The ends were cut back, 2 bases at V and 0 bases at J, with 8 bases in the middle. The CDR3 reads CASSLSGSSGNTIYF. The CDR3 DNA reads as TGTGCCAGCAGTTTAAGCGGAAGCTCTGGAAACACCATATATTTT.

This clone has more than one count but fewer than ten. This chain connects TRBV10-1 to TRBJ1-1; D not certain. The germline V and J ends were trimmed by 0 bases and 3 bases, with 8 bases remaining between them. The CDR3 covers 14 residues. Germline V lookup: CDR1 WNHNN, CDR2 SYGVQD (reference sequence). The CDR3 nucleotides are TGCGCCAGCAGTGAGTCCAATTGGGACACTGAAGCTTTCTTT. This sequence encodes CASSESNWDTEAFF.

This clone turned up a few times. The gene calls are TRBV7-6 and TRBJ2-2; D unresolved. The CDR3 runs to 13 residues. V dropped 3 bases and J dropped 3 bases, with 5 bases sitting between them. Per the germline V gene, CDR1 is SGHVS and CDR2 is FNYEAQ. CDR3 protein: CASSLADTGELFF. CDR3 nucleotides: TGTGCCAGCAGCTTGGCAGACACCGGGGAGCTGTTTTTT.

The genes are TRBV25-1 and TRBJ2-1; D not certain. The CDR3 has 17 amino acids. Trimming removed 1 base from V and 0 bases from J, with 13 bases in between. The germline V gene has CDR1 MGHDK and CDR2 SYGVNS. CDR3 DNA: TGTGCCAGCAGTGAATCACCGACTCGTAGCTCCTACAATGAGCAGTTCTTC. Its protein is CASSESPTRSSYNEQFF.

The J gene is TRBJ2-5, the V gene TRBV6-5; tentatively, D is TRBD1 (6 bases). The V gene's germline CDR1 is MNHEY and CDR2 SVGAGI. The CDR3 runs 14 residues. V lost 0 bases and J lost 14, with 19 bases in between. For the CDR3, the DNA is TGTGCCAGCAGTTACTCCAGCAGGGGCGAGAGATCCTACTTC. Translated, it gives CASSYSSRGERSYF.